A selection of T cell receptor beta chains follows, all from one sample in a study of OX40 agonist ivuxolimab in advanced cancers. Clones were sequenced by immunoSEQ multiplex PCR, and TCRdb holds only the in-frame ones, with some missing. Among fewer than 80,000 clones listed, more than 80% were seen once. Sequenced here: CD4+ or CD8+ T cells sorted from blood, sampled in a trial of the OX40 agonist ivuxolimab. The receptors were gathered from an adult with an advanced solid tumor such as melanoma, head and neck, liver or kidney cancer. The CDR3 runs from the conserved cysteine through the conserved F or W. Fields, in order: clone size, J gene, D gene, V gene, CDR3 protein, CDR3 DNA. A D gene is named only where the DNA matches it firmly. Clone size appears in some rows only: once, few, many, or a class for an expanded clone.

size: NA; J: TRBJ2-1; D: NA; V: TRBV27; CDR3: CASSFGPGSLYNEQFF; DNA: TGTGCCAGCAGTTTTGGTCCGGGGTCCCTCTACAATGAGCAGTTCTTC
size: NA; J: TRBJ2-7; D: NA; V: TRBV10-3; CDR3: CAIYQGGLYEQYF; DNA: TGTGCCATCTACCAGGGGGGACTCTACGAGCAGTACTTC
size: NA; J: TRBJ2-2; D: TRBD1; V: TRBV4-2; CDR3: CASSQVTGGLWAGELFF; DNA: TGTGCCAGCAGCCAAGTAACAGGGGGCTTATGGGCCGGGGAGCTGTTTTTT
size: NA; J: TRBJ2-1; D: TRBD2; V: TRBV4-1; CDR3: CASSQDIRGVGSGNEQFF; DNA: TGCGCCAGCAGCCAAGATATTCGGGGGGTAGGATCGGGCAATGAGCAGTTCTTC
size: NA; J: TRBJ2-7; D: NA; V: TRBV5-8; CDR3: CASSERTELYEQYF; DNA: TGTGCCAGCAGCGAAAGGACGGAACTCTACGAGCAGTACTTC
size: NA; J: TRBJ2-1; D: NA; V: TRBV28; CDR3: CASSLGPQGSRNEQFF; DNA: TGTGCCAGCAGCCTAGGGCCACAGGGTAGCAGAAATGAGCAGTTCTTC
size: NA; J: TRBJ2-7; D: NA; V: TRBV30; CDR3: CAWRPDSYEQYF; DNA: TGTGCCTGGAGACCCGACTCCTACGAGCAGTACTTC
size: NA; J: TRBJ1-1; D: NA; V: TRBV27; CDR3: CASREFAQGGSTEAFF; DNA: TGTGCCAGCAGGGAATTCGCACAGGGTGGCTCCACTGAAGCTTTCTTT
size: NA; J: TRBJ1-1; D: TRBD1; V: TRBV7-9; CDR3: CASSLGQGWSEAFF; DNA: TGTGCCAGCAGCTTAGGACAGGGGTGGTCTGAAGCTTTCTTT
size: NA; J: TRBJ2-1; D: TRBD2; V: TRBV4-1; CDR3: CASSQDPAGGSYNEQFF; DNA: TGCGCCAGCAGCCAAGATCCCGCGGGGGGATCCTACAATGAGCAGTTCTTC
size: few; J: TRBJ1-1; D: NA; V: TRBV27; CDR3: CASSFGTYTEAFF; DNA: TGTGCCAGCAGTTTCGGGACGTACACTGAAGCTTTCTTT
size: NA; J: TRBJ1-1; D: NA; V: TRBV19; CDR3: CASSPTGMNTEAFF; DNA: TGTGCCAGTAGTCCTACAGGGATGAACACTGAAGCTTTCTTT
size: NA; J: TRBJ2-7; D: NA; V: TRBV28; CDR3: CASSPRDKYEQYF; DNA: TGTGCCAGCAGTCCCCGGGACAAATACGAGCAGTACTTC
size: few; J: TRBJ2-7; D: NA; V: TRBV28; CDR3: CASHDSYEQYF; DNA: TGTGCCAGCCACGACAGTTACGAGCAGTACTTC
size: NA; J: TRBJ2-3; D: NA; V: TRBV19; CDR3: CASSPFGTDTQYF; DNA: TGTGCCAGTAGCCCTTTTGGCACAGATACGCAGTATTTT
size: NA; J: TRBJ1-1; D: NA; V: TRBV5-8; CDR3: CASSLEPRQLNTEAFF; DNA: TGTGCCAGCAGCTTGGAGCCTCGGCAGCTGAACACTGAAGCTTTCTTT
size: once; J: TRBJ2-2; D: NA; V: TRBV27; CDR3: CASSSDGNTGELFF; DNA: TGTGCCAGCAGCTCGGACGGGAACACCGGGGAGCTGTTTTTT